A selection of T cell receptor beta chains follows, all from one sample in a study of Graves' ophthalmopathy and Graves' hyperthyroidism. TCRdb re-called the multiplex PCR reads through MiXCR, storing one row per CDR3 protein. The data hold 200,000 to 250,000 distinct CDR3 sequences, with around a fifth observed a single time. Sequencing was done on a sample of peripheral blood. Receptors were obtained from a woman aged 45 to 65 with Graves' ophthalmopathy. Each CDR3 is given with its conserved first and last residue. The D gene is left open where the match is weak. For some rows the clone size is stated as once, few or many, or as a class when expanded; others skip it.

V,D,J,size,DNA,CDR3
TRBV24-1,-,TRBJ2-2,many,TGTGCCACCAGCCTAGGACCCCGGGGCGGGGAGCTGTTTTTT,CATSLGPRGGELFF
TRBV20-1,-,TRBJ2-6,-,TGCAGTGCTACTGAAAAGGGTCCCGTCTCTGGGGCCAACGTCCTGACTTTC,CSATEKGPVSGANVLTF
TRBV20-1,TRBD1,TRBJ2-7,many,TGCAGTGCCACTCGGGACAGGGGTGGGCAGTACTTC,CSATRDRGGQYF
TRBV12-3/TRBV12-4,TRBD2,TRBJ2-4,many,TGTGCCAGCAGGCACGGGGGGGCCAAAAACATTCAGTACTTC,CASRHGGAKNIQYF
TRBV9,-,TRBJ1-5,few,TGTGCCAGCAGCGACGGGACGGTTAGCAATCAGCCCCAGCATTTT,CASSDGTVSNQPQHF
TRBV30,-,TRBJ2-5,many,TGTGCCTGGAGTGCTCGGAGAGAGACCCAGTACTTC,CAWSARRETQYF
TRBV12-5,-,TRBJ2-2,few,TGTGCTAGTGGTTTGGTATTAGGGGGGATGAACACCGGGGAGCTGTTTTTT,CASGLVLGGMNTGELFF
TRBV11-3,TRBD2,TRBJ2-2,many,TGTGCCAGCAGCTTTAAGCGGGGGACCGGGGAGCTGTTTTTT,CASSFKRGTGELFF
TRBV29-1,-,TRBJ1-1,many,TGCAGCGGGGGGGGCGGTGGCACTGAAGCTTTCTTT,CSGGGGGTEAFF
TRBV6-5,TRBD1,TRBJ2-7,many,TGTGCCAGCAGTTCCCGGGACAGGGAGTATCAGTACTTC,CASSSRDREYQYF
TRBV7-2,-,TRBJ2-7,many,TGTGCCAGCAGCGTAAGTCCCTCCTACGAGCAGTACTTC,CASSVSPSYEQYF
TRBV20-1,-,TRBJ1-2,many,TGCAGTGCTAGTTCGGGGTCTAACTATGGCTACACCTTC,CSASSGSNYGYTF
TRBV6-5,-,TRBJ2-5,few,TGTGCCAGCAGTTACGCTCAAGAGACCCAGTACTTC,CASSYAQETQYF
TRBV12-3/TRBV12-4,TRBD1,TRBJ1-2,few,TGTGCCAGCAGTTTTCAGGGGGCGCTGGGCTATGGCTACACCTTC,CASSFQGALGYGYTF
TRBV6-1,-,TRBJ2-4,many,TGTGCCAGCAGTACGGCATCCAAAAACATTCAGTACTTC,CASSTASKNIQYF
TRBV4-1,-,TRBJ2-7,few,TGCGCCAGCAGCCAAGAGTTCAGGACAGCCTACGAGCAGTACTTC,CASSQEFRTAYEQYF
TRBV5-5,-,TRBJ2-6,many,TGTGCCAGCAGCTTTGGAACGACAGCTGGGGCCAACGTCCTGACTTTC,CASSFGTTAGANVLTF
TRBV20-1,TRBD2,TRBJ2-7,many,TGCAGTGCTAGAGTATCTAGCGGGAGTTTCGACGAGCAGTACTTC,CSARVSSGSFDEQYF
TRBV4-1,-,TRBJ2-5,-,TGCGCCAGCAGCCATAACTACCGCCAGCCCCCGGAGACCCAGTACTTC,CASSHNYRQPPETQYF
TRBV10-3,-,TRBJ1-5,once,TGTGCCACCCGACAGGTTTGGAATCAGCCCCAGCATTTT,CATRQVWNQPQHF
TRBV5-1,-,TRBJ2-7,many,TGCGCCAGCAGCGTGAAGGACGGGACCTACGAGCAGTACTTC,CASSVKDGTYEQYF
TRBV29-1,TRBD1,TRBJ1-1,many,TGCAGCGTTGAGAGGACAGGGGGGACTGAAGCTTTCTTT,CSVERTGGTEAFF
TRBV28,-,TRBJ2-5,-,TGTGCCAGCAGTTTACAGGACGCCGCCGAGACCCAGTACTTC,CASSLQDAAETQYF
TRBV2,-,TRBJ2-7,many,TGTGCCAGCAAGTCGGCAGGGACCTACGAGCAGTACTTC,CASKSAGTYEQYF
TRBV6-5,-,TRBJ2-2,-,TGTGCCAGCAGTTACTCGATTGCGGTCACCGGGGAGCTGTTTTTT,CASSYSIAVTGELFF
TRBV28,-,TRBJ1-5,-,TGTGCCAGCAAACGGACAGCGGATAGTCAGCCCCAGCATTTT,CASKRTADSQPQHF
TRBV6-1,TRBD1,TRBJ1-2,many,TGTGCCAGCAGTGGGGACGACAGGGGGAATGGCTACACCTTC,CASSGDDRGNGYTF
TRBV6-5,TRBD2,TRBJ2-7,many,TGTGCCAGCAGTTACGTATTAGCGGGAGCGCCAAACGAGCAGTACTTC,CASSYVLAGAPNEQYF
TRBV30,-,TRBJ1-2,-,TGTGCCTGGGAGATAGTTCTTAACTATGGCTGCACCTTC,CAWEIVLNYGCTF
TRBV6-1,TRBD1,TRBJ1-5,many,TGTGCCAGCAGCCGGACAGGGGGAGTCAATCAGCCCCAGCATTTT,CASSRTGGVNQPQHF
TRBV30,-,TRBJ1-2,-,TGTGCCTGGAGTGTGGCAGGGATCGGCTATGGCTACACCTTC,CAWSVAGIGYGYTF
TRBV6-1,TRBD2,TRBJ2-7,many,TGTGCCAGCAGGGAACTAGCGGGAGGCTACGAGCAGTACTTC,CASRELAGGYEQYF
TRBV6-2/TRBV6-3,TRBD2,TRBJ2-5,-,TGTGCCAGCAGTTACACGCCCAGACTAGCGGAAGACCAAGAGACCCAGTACTTC,CASSYTPRLAEDQETQYF
TRBV29-1,-,TRBJ1-1,many,TGCAGCGTTACGAGGACCATGAACACTGAAGCTTTCTTT,CSVTRTMNTEAFF
TRBV12-3/TRBV12-4,-,TRBJ2-7,-,TGTGCCAGCAGTTTTAGTCTGGGGGCGGGTGAGCAGTACTTC,CASSFSLGAGEQYF
TRBV6-2/TRBV6-3,-,TRBJ1-5,-,TGTGCCAGCAGCCTTATCTCCAGCTATAGCAATCAGCCCCAGCATTTT,CASSLISSYSNQPQHF
TRBV30,-,TRBJ2-7,few,TGTGCCTGGAGTGTACCAGGGTTACCCTACGAGCAGTACTTC,CAWSVPGLPYEQYF
TRBV5-1,-,TRBJ1-1,many,TGCGCCAGCAGCTCGTACCTAGTGAACACTGAAGCTTTCTTT,CASSSYLVNTEAFF
TRBV7-2,-,TRBJ2-7,many,TGTGCCAGCAGCCCGGTGTCCGCTACGACCTACGAGCAGTACTTC,CASSPVSATTYEQYF
TRBV7-8,TRBD1,TRBJ1-1,many,TGTGCCAGCAGCACTCCGGGACAGGTCTTCAACACTGAAGCTTTCTTT,CASSTPGQVFNTEAFF
TRBV24-1,-,TRBJ2-7,once,TGTGCCACCAGTGATCCGATCTCCTACGAGCAGTACTTC,CATSDPISYEQYF
TRBV19,TRBD1,TRBJ1-1,few,TGTGCCAGTAGTATGGCAGGGGGGAACACTGAAGCTTTCTTT,CASSMAGGNTEAFF
TRBV11-2,TRBD1,TRBJ2-7,many,TGTGCCAGCAGCTTACCGGCGACAGGGGACGAGCAGTACTTC,CASSLPATGDEQYF
TRBV12-3/TRBV12-4,TRBD1,TRBJ2-7,many,TGTGCCAGCAGGAGGGACAGGGGGAATGTCTACGAGCAGTACTTC,CASRRDRGNVYEQYF
TRBV30,TRBD2,TRBJ2-7,many,TGTGCCTGGAGTGTACGGGGAGGGACCGACGAGCAGTACTTC,CAWSVRGGTDEQYF
TRBV5-1,-,TRBJ2-2,-,TGCGCCAGCAGCTTCGATCCACTCGGAGCCACCGGGGAGCTGTTTTTT,CASSFDPLGATGELFF
TRBV6-1,TRBD1,TRBJ2-4,many,TGTGCCAGCAGTGATACCGGGACAGGGACGGACATTCAGTACTTC,CASSDTGTGTDIQYF
TRBV19,-,TRBJ1-6,once,TGTGCCAGTAGTATCCTCAGTTATAATTCATCCCTCCACTTT,CASSILSYNSSLHF
TRBV5-1,-,TRBJ2-7,many,TGCGCCAGCAGCGACCGAGGGGGTCGACTTCCCTACGAGCAGTACTTC,CASSDRGGRLPYEQYF